The 31 T cell receptor beta chains in this list originate from one sample, sequenced in a study of breast tumors, draining lymph nodes, adjacent tissues. TCRdb independently ran MiXCR on the multiplex PCR reads; one entry per CDR3 protein. The sample consists of some 200,000 distinct CDR3 sequences, roughly 31% of them appearing once. Samples came from axillary lymph nodes draining the breast cancer. The sample consisted of axillary lymph node tissue. The source is a female donor with breast cancer. Some clones in this sample may be carry-over from other donors' samples.

The chain uses TRBV12-3 or TRBV12-4 and TRBJ1-3, with 10 bases matching TRBD1. V trimming: 7 bases; J trimming: 3 bases; junction bases outside the gene matches: 6. This CDR3 is 15 amino acids long. The CDR3 protein is CASILTGGDGNTIYF. CDR3 nucleotides: TGTGCCAGCATCCTGACAGGGGGCGATGGAAACACCATATATTTT.

This clonotype occurred a few times. This sequence joins TRBV18 and TRBJ2-5, with D perhaps TRBD1 (6 bases). V was pared by 5 bases and J by 2 bases, with 12 bases between. This CDR3 has 14 residues. Germline CDR1 and CDR2: KGHSH and LQKENI. CDR3: CASSGRGLQETQYF. The CDR3 DNA follows: TGTGCCAGCTCAGGCAGGGGATTACAAGAGACCCAGTACTTC.

The chain links TRBV7-8 to TRBJ2-3; 15 bases agree with TRBD2. There are 15 residues in the CDR3. The germline CDR1 and CDR2 sequences are SGHVS and FQNEAQ. V was clipped by 6 bases and J by 14 bases; unmatched bases: 12. The DNA of the CDR3 is TGTGCCAGCAGACTTATATCGGGACTAGCGGGAGGTGTGTATTTT. This gives the protein CASRLISGLAGGVYF.

This clonotype was seen ten or more times. Germline is not matched at one junction end, which may reflect a read error. The V call is TRBV2, the J call TRBJ2-7, with TRBD2 identical over 7 bases. Germline CDR1 and CDR2: SNHLY and FYNNEI. The CDR3 extends over 11 amino acids. The CDR3 is CASSESRERNF. DNA for the CDR3: TGTGCCAGCAGTGAGTCGCGGGAGCGAAACTTC. The full variable domain, with the rest looked up from reference TRBV2 and TRBJ2-7, is EPEVTQTPSHQVTQMGQEVILRCVPISNHLYFYWYRQILGQKVEFLVSFYNNEISEKSEIFDDQFSVERPDGSNFTLKIRSTKLEDSAMYFCASSESRERNFGPGTRLTVT.

This clonotype appeared many times. The chain joins TRBV11-1 to TRBJ2-5; 7 bases agree with TRBD1. Germline V gene data show CDR1 as SGHAT and CDR2 as FQDESV (reference sequence). V lost 5 bases, J lost 5 bases, and 14 bases stayed unmatched. This CDR3 has 16 amino acids. The CDR3 nucleotides read TGTGCCAGCAGCCCTTACGACAGGGCGAAGGAGGAGACCCAGTACTTC. It specifies CASSPYDRAKEETQYF.

This chain joins TRBV24-1 and TRBJ1-6, with D possibly matching TRBD1 (6 bases). The CDR3 runs 16 residues. Germline values: CDR1 KGHDR, CDR2 SFDVKD. The germline V and J ends were trimmed by 8 bases and 13 bases, with 26 bases remaining between them. CDR3 loop: CATKGKAGPGASPLHF. CDR3 nucleotide sequence: TGTGCCACCAAGGGGAAGGCGGGGCCAGGGGCTTCCCCCCTCCACTTT.

The chain couples TRBV5-4 to TRBJ2-1; 8 nucleotides match TRBD1. Germline CDR1 SGHNT, CDR2 YYREEE (reference sequence). This CDR3 region has 14 residues. After removal of 1 base from V and 8 bases from J, the junction contained 5 bases not matched to a gene. CDR3 DNA sequence: TGTGCCAGCAGCTTGACCGGGACAGGAGATGAGCAGTTCTTC. It translates to CASSLTGTGDEQFF.

This clonotype has a count of ten or more. The chain employs TRBV5-1 and TRBJ1-4, with D possibly matching TRBD1 (6 bases). Deletions cut 4 bases from V and 0 bases from J, with 10 bases between. The germline V gene has CDR1 SGHRS and CDR2 YFSETQ. This CDR3 spans 15 amino acids. The CDR3 region has the DNA TGCGCCAGCAGCGCCACAGGGACAACTAATGAAAAACTGTTTTTT. Its protein product is CASSATGTTNEKLFF.

The sample holds one count of this clonotype. The gene calls are TRBV2 and TRBJ1-6; tentatively, D is TRBD1 (5 bases). Trimming left V 4 bases short and J 6 bases short, with 7 bases between. This CDR3 spans 13 amino acids. Germline CDR1 SNHLY, CDR2 FYNNEI. CDR3 sequence reads: CASSAGPNSPLHF. CDR3 sequence (DNA): TGTGCCAGCAGTGCGGGGCCTAATTCACCCCTCCACTTT.

As to this clonotype: At one end, the junction sequence differs from germline, possibly due to a read error. The gene calls are TRBV27 and TRBJ2-3, with TRBD2 matching 13 bases. CDR3 length: 16 residues. CDR1 and CDR2 from the germline V gene are MNHEY and SMNVEV (reference sequence). In DNA form, the CDR3 reads TGTGCCAGCAGTCCCCGGACTAGCGGGAGCTCAGATATGCAGTATTTT. Translated: CASSPRTSGSSDMQYF.

This clonotype was seen ten or more times. The rearrangement uses TRBV11-3 and TRBJ2-7; D not resolved. There are 14 residues in the CDR3. Trimming took off 1 base at V and 2 bases at J, with 9 bases between the two ends. Germline CDR1 and CDR2: SGHNT and YENEEA. The CDR3 loop reads CASSLVVGTYEQYF. As DNA, the CDR3 is TGTGCCAGCAGCTTAGTGGTGGGCACCTACGAGCAGTACTTC. Full variable domain (remainder filled in from reference TRBV11-3 and TRBJ2-7): EAGVVQSPRYKIIEKKQPVAFWCNPISGHNTLYWYLQNLGQGPELLIRYENEEAVDDSQLPKDRFSAERLKGVDSTLKIQPAELGDSAVYLCASSLVVGTYEQYFGPGTRLTVT.

This clonotype appeared a few times. A read error is possible here, since a much larger clone lies one base away. The V gene is TRBV11-2, the J gene TRBJ2-2; 10 bases fit TRBD1. J gave up 7 bases and V 4 bases, and 12 bases lay outside the gene matches. This CDR3 is 17 amino acids long. Looked up from germline, CDR1 is SGHAT and CDR2 is FQNNGV. The CDR3 coding sequence is TGTGCCAGCAGCTCGACCCAGGACAGGGGGAGGAACGGGGAGCTGTTTTTT. This translates into CASSSTQDRGRNGELFF.

Turning to this clonotype: Since a much larger clone is just one base distant, this may be a read error. This chain joins TRBV19 and TRBJ2-1; D remains unclear. CDR3 size: 13 residues. CDR1 LNHDA and CDR2 SQIVND come from the germline V gene (reference sequence). Trimming removed 10 bases from V and 9 bases from J, with 19 bases in between. CDR3 sequence: CANSHFGAGEQFF. CDR3 DNA sequence: TGTGCCAACAGCCACTTCGGCGCTGGTGAGCAGTTCTTC.

This clonotype was seen more than once but under ten times. A read error may be the cause here, since a much bigger clone is one base away. V gene TRBV6-5 combines with J gene TRBJ2-7; D is possibly TRBD2 (6 bases). V was clipped by 5 bases and J by 3 bases, with 11 bases between them. The CDR3 totals 13 residues. CDR1 and CDR2 from the germline V gene are MNHEY and SVGAGI. CDR3 nucleotide sequence: TGTGCCAGCAGTCACAGGACTAACTACGAGCAGTACTTC. Translating it yields CASSHRTNYEQYF.

This clonotype was picked up a small number of times. The chain couples TRBV14 to TRBJ1-1; D ambiguous. CDR1 is SGHDN, CDR2 FVKESK, per germline. CDR3 size: 12 residues. Trimming cost V 3 bases and J 3 bases, with 5 bases left between them. CDR3 in DNA: TGTGCCAGCAGCCACAGCGACACTGAAGCTTTCTTT. Translation gives CASSHSDTEAFF. Full variable domain (remainder filled in from reference TRBV14 and TRBJ1-1): EAGVTQFPSHSVIEKGQTVTLRCDPISGHDNLYWYRRVMGKEIKFLLHFVKESKQDESGMPNNRFLAERTGGTYSTLKVQPAELEDSGVYFCASSHSDTEAFFGQGTRLTVV.

Ten or more counts support this clonotype. V gene TRBV12-3 or TRBV12-4 combines with J gene TRBJ2-1; 13 bases fit TRBD2. CDR3 length: 15 amino acids. J gave up 9 bases and V 6 bases, and 8 bases lay outside the gene matches. The CDR3 DNA follows: TGTGCCAGCAGACTAGGACTAGCGGGAGCCAGTGAGCAGTTCTTC. Its translation: CASRLGLAGASEQFF.

At least ten counts were recorded for this clonotype. The chain has TRBV18 and TRBJ1-3; D is unclear. Per the germline V gene, CDR1 is KGHSH and CDR2 is LQKENI. The V end lost 3 bases, the J end lost 2 bases, and 11 bases lay between the germline ends. The CDR3 has 15 residues. This CDR3 reads CASSPAGTAGNTIYF. DNA for the CDR3: TGTGCCAGCTCACCGGCAGGCACAGCTGGAAACACCATATATTTT.

The chain recombines TRBV5-1 with TRBJ1-6; D uncertain. CDR1 is SGHRS and CDR2 is YFSETQ in the germline V gene. The V gene lost 3 bases and the J gene lost 10 bases, with 8 bases spanning the gap. The CDR3 consists of 12 residues. The CDR3 spells CASSSAGSPLHF. The CDR3 nucleotides read TGCGCCAGCAGCTCCGCGGGGTCACCCCTCCACTTT.

This clonotype was seen a few times. The chain recombines TRBV6-1 with TRBJ2-1, with 7 bases matching TRBD1. J lost 7 bases, V lost 3 bases, and 9 bases had no gene match. The germline V gene encodes CDR1 MNHNS and CDR2 SASEGT. The CDR3 covers 15 residues. DNA for the CDR3: TGTGCCAGCAGTGACCGACAGGGTAATAAAAATGAGCAGTTCTTC. Translating gives CASSDRQGNKNEQFF.

Many counts were recorded for this clonotype. The chain joins TRBV12-3 or TRBV12-4 to TRBJ1-2, with no clear D. V was trimmed by 2 bases and J by 3 bases, leaving 7 bases between them. The CDR3 contains 13 residues. CDR3: CASSLRADYGYTF. In DNA form, the CDR3 reads TGTGCCAGCAGTTTAAGAGCCGACTATGGCTACACCTTC.

The V and J genes are TRBV7-8 and TRBJ1-4, with TRBD1 matching 9 bases. The V segment lost 5 bases and the J segment 5 bases; nucleotides outside the gene matches: 15. Germline CDR1 is SGHVS and CDR2 is FQNEAQ. This CDR3 has 18 residues. The CDR3 sequence: CASSLLRPGTGNNEKLFF. The CDR3 nucleotides are TGTGCCAGCAGCCTTCTTCGTCCCGGGACAGGGAACAATGAAAAACTGTTTTTT.

In nucleotides, the CDR3 is TGTGCCAGCAGCACGGGACTAGCGGGGGGCCTCACAGATACGCAGTATTTT. Its protein is CASSTGLAGGLTDTQYF. V is TRBV12-3 or TRBV12-4 and J is TRBJ2-3, with 15 nucleotides matching TRBD2. CDR3 length equals 17 residues. The J segment lost 2 bases and the V segment lost 6 bases, leaving 6 bases of the junction unmatched.

The chain employs TRBV12-3 or TRBV12-4 and TRBJ1-2; D ambiguous. Trimming cost V 6 bases and J 8 bases, with 19 bases left between them. The CDR3 length is 14 residues. The CDR3, as DNA: TGTGCCAGCAGCCTAGGGCTAGCGGAAGGAGGCTACACCTTC. Its translation is CASSLGLAEGGYTF.

The chain is built from TRBV12-3 or TRBV12-4 and TRBJ1-1, with 7 bases matching TRBD1. The CDR3 sequence is 12 residues long. Losses at the gene ends were 5 bases for V and 8 bases for J; bases not matched to a gene: 5. In DNA form, the CDR3 reads TGTGCCAGCAGTATCCAGACAGGGGAAGCTTTCTTT. This encodes CASSIQTGEAFF.

This clonotype showed up many times. The chain combines TRBV4-2 with TRBJ2-1; D perhaps matches TRBD2 (6 bases). The germline gives CDR1 LGHNA, CDR2 YNFKEQ. The CDR3 is 15 residues long. V was clipped by 1 base and J by 5 bases, with 12 bases between them. CDR3 coding DNA: TGTGCCAGCAGCCAAGCGGGGACTGGCCACAATGAGCAGTTCTTC. It specifies CASSQAGTGHNEQFF.

This clonotype has a count of ten or more. The chain has TRBV4-2 and TRBJ2-1; D unclear. V gave up 0 bases and J gave up 12 bases, with 9 bases separating them. The CDR3 sequence is 12 residues long. Per the germline V gene, CDR1 is LGHNA and CDR2 is YNFKEQ. Here the CDR3 reads CASSQDLGAQFF. The CDR3 DNA is TGTGCCAGCAGCCAAGATCTCGGAGCGCAGTTCTTC.

As to this clonotype: A clone one base away is much larger, so this may be a read error. This chain connects TRBV6-2 or TRBV6-3 to TRBJ2-7; D uncertain. This CDR3 has 11 residues. Germline CDR1 and CDR2: MNHEY and SVGEGT. Trimming pared 5 bases from V and 4 bases from J, leaving 6 bases between. The DNA for the CDR3 is TGTGCCAGCAGTACGAAGTACGAGCAGTACTTC. As protein: CASSTKYEQYF.

This clonotype has just a few counts. A much larger clone lies one base from this, so it may be a read error. The rearrangement joins TRBV5-4 to TRBJ1-2; 7 bases map to TRBD1. The V gene's germline CDR1 is SGHNT and CDR2 YYREEE (reference sequence). The V gene end was trimmed by 4 bases and the J gene end by 6 bases; junction bases not matched to a gene: 9. The CDR3 loop spans 14 amino acids. CDR3 loop: CASSLDRALNGYTF. The CDR3 DNA reads TGTGCCAGCAGCCTTGACAGGGCGCTAAATGGCTACACCTTC.

The sample holds many counts of this clonotype. This chain connects TRBV7-3 to TRBJ2-1; D may be TRBD1 (5 bases). Trimming removed 2 bases from V and 7 bases from J, with 24 bases in between. Germline CDR1 reads SGHTA; CDR2 reads FQGTGA. CDR3 size: 18 residues. CDR3 DNA: TGTGCCAGCAGCTTATATCTACGCGACAGAATTGTTGGGAATGAGCAGTTCTTC. Its protein product is CASSLYLRDRIVGNEQFF. Combining the CDR3 with reference TRBV7-3 and TRBJ2-1 gives the whole variable domain GAGVSQTPSNKVTEKGKYVELRCDPISGHTALYWYRQSLGQGPEFLIYFQGTGAADDSGLPNDRFFAVRPEGSVSTLKIQRTERGDSAVYLCASSLYLRDRIVGNEQFFGPGTRLTVL.

The V and J genes are TRBV10-3 and TRBJ2-6, with D unclear. Trimming removed 2 bases from V and 4 bases from J, with 3 bases in between. CDR1 is ENHRY, CDR2 SYGVKD, per germline. There are 13 residues in the CDR3. In DNA form, the CDR3 reads TGTGCCATCAGTGAGAGGGGGGCCAACGTCCTGACTTTC. The encoded protein is CAISERGANVLTF.

In its sample, this clonotype was seen a few times. This may be a read error, as it is one base from a much larger clone. The gene calls are TRBV6-2 or TRBV6-3 and TRBJ1-2; unclear D gene. V was clipped by 5 bases and J by 13 bases, with 17 bases between them. The CDR3 totals 12 residues. CDR1 is MNHEY, CDR2 SVGEGT, per germline. CDR3 coding DNA: TGTGCCAGCAGTCACCCCAGAGAAACAGCCACCTTC. It encodes CASSHPRETATF.